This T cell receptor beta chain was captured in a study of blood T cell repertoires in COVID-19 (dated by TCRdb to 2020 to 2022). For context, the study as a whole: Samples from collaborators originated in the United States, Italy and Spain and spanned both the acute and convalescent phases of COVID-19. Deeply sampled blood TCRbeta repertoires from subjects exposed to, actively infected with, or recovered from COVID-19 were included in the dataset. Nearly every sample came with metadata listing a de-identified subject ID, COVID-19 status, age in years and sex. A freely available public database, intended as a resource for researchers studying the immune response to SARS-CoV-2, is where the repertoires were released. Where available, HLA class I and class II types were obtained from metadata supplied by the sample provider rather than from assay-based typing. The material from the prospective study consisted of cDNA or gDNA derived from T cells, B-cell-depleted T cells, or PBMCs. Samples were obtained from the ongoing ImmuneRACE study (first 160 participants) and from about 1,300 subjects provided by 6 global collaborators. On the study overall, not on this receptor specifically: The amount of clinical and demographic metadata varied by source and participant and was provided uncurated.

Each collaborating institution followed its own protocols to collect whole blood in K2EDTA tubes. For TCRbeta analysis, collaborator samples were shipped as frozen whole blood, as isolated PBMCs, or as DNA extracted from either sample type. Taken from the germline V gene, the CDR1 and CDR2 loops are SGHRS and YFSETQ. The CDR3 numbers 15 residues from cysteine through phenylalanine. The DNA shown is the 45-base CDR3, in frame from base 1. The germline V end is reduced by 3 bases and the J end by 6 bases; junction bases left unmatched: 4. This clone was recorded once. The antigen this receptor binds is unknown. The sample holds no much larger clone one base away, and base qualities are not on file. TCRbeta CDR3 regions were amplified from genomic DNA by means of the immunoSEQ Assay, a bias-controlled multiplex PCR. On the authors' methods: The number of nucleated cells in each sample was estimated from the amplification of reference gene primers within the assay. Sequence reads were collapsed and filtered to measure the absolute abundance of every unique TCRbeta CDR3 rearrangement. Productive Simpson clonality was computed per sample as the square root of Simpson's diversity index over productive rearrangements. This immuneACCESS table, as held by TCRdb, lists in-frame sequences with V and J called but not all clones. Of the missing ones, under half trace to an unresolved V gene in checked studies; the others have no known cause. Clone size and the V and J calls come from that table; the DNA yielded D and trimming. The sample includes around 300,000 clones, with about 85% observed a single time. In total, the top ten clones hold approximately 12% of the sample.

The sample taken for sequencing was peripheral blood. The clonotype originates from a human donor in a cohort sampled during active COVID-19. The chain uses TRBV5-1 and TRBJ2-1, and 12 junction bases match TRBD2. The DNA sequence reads TGCGCCAGCAGCTCACTAGCGGGAGGAGTCAATGAGCAGTTCTTC. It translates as CASSSLAGGVNEQFF.